This T cell receptor (beta chain) was profiled in a study of Ad26.COV2.S vaccination and SARS-CoV-2 variants. Broader study findings: The analyses of TCR breadth and depth may have understated the size of total T cell responses. A substantial breadth of spike-specific CD8+ and CD4+ T cell responses after vaccination has been reported.

The protocol was immunoSEQ multiplex PCR, while the TCRdb copy is restricted to in-frame clones and leaves out a portion. The data contain about 350,000 clones, around nine tenths of them singletons. From germline, CDR1 is LNHDA and CDR2 SQIVND (reference sequence). CDR3 size: 12 residues. The treatment was: around 19 received Ad26.COV2.S at low or high dose, single or two shots; 5 received placebo; per-sample allocation not given. Sampling took place 63 days after the first vaccine or placebo injection. An adult aged 18-55 years in Boston served as the donor. The administered vaccine (an Ad26 vector) expressed Wuhan-strain SARS-CoV-2 spike. This clone has more than one count but fewer than ten. No antigen is known for it. A read error may produce the germline difference seen at one junction end.

V and J are TRBV19 and TRBJ2-2; no reliable D call. Sequences were derived from peripheral blood, sampled in a trial of Ad26.COV2.S vaccine versus placebo. The receptor was derived from a person between 18 and 65 years old who received the Ad26.COV2.S COVID-19 vaccine or a placebo. CDR3 sequence reads: CASSINSGELFF. Here the CDR3 DNA reads TGTGCCAGTAGTATAAACAGCGGGGAGCTGTTTTTT.